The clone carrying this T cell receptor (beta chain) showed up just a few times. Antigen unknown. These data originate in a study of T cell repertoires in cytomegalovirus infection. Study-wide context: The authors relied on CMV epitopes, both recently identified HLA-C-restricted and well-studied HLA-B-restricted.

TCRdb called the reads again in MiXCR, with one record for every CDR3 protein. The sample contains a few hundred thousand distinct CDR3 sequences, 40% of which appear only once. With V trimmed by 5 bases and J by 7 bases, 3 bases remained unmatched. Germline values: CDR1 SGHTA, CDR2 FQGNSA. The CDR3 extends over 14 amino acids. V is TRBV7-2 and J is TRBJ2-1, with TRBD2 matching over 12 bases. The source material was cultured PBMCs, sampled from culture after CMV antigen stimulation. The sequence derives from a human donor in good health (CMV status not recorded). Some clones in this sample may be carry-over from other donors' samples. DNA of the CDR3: TGTGCCAGCAGCCTCACTAGCGGGAGGAATGAGCAGTTCTTC. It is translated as CASSLTSGRNEQFF.